These 20 T cell receptor beta chains share one sample of origin, sequenced in a study of cytotoxic CD8 clonotypes in ibrutinib-treated CLL. Assay: immunoSEQ multiplex PCR; the TCRdb copy retains only in-frame clones and omits some. The sample consists of fewer than 30,000 clones, just under 70% of them appearing once. The specimen comprised PBMCs, sampled after 24 months of ibrutinib treatment. The source of these receptors is a human donor with chronic lymphocytic leukemia.

This clone has just one count. The chain carries TRBV29-1 and TRBJ2-5, with D possibly matching TRBD1 (6 bases). The CDR3 is 19 amino acids. V was shortened by 3 bases and J by 1 base, with 27 bases between the two germline ends. The germline CDR1 and CDR2 sequences are SQVTM and ANQGSEA. The CDR3 loop reads CSVDNMRDRPKGTQETQYF. In DNA form, the CDR3 reads TGCAGCGTTGATAACATGCGAGACAGGCCTAAAGGGACCCAAGAGACCCAGTACTTC.

This clone came up a few times. The chain combines TRBV5-4 with TRBJ2-6; possibly TRBD2 for D (6 bases). V shed 4 bases and J shed 0 bases, with 11 bases lying between them. The CDR3 is 16 residues long. Looked up from germline, CDR1 is SGHNT and CDR2 is YYREEE (reference sequence). The CDR3 nucleotides read TGTGCCAGCAGCCCGATGGGGGGCTCTGGGGCCAACGTCCTGACTTTC. This gives the protein CASSPMGGSGANVLTF.

The chain employs TRBV15 and TRBJ2-2, with D perhaps assigned TRBD1 or TRBD2 (5 bases each). The CDR3 runs 15 residues. Germline-derived CDR1 and CDR2 are LNHNV and YYDKDF (reference sequence). V was pared by 1 base and J by 0 bases, with 6 bases between. In DNA form, the CDR3 reads TGTGCCACCAGCAGAGTGGGGGCGAACACCGGGGAGCTGTTTTTT. Its protein is CATSRVGANTGELFF.

The chain carries TRBV5-1 and TRBJ1-2, with D maybe TRBD1 (5 bases). Trimming left V 2 bases short and J 3 bases short, with 14 bases between. The CDR3 totals 15 residues. Looked up from germline, CDR1 is SGHRS and CDR2 is YFSETQ. CDR3 nucleotides: TGCGCCAGCAGCTTAGGACAACTAGGGGACTATGGCTACACCTTC. Translation: CASSLGQLGDYGYTF.

The chain carries TRBV5-1 and TRBJ1-4; the match to TRBD1 covers 7 bases. V shed 0 bases and J 1 base; nucleotides not matched to a gene: 6. The CDR3 extends over 17 amino acids. The germline V gene encodes CDR1 SGHRS and CDR2 YFSETQ. The CDR3, as DNA: TGCGCCAGCAGCTTGGCCTTGGCAGGGGGAACTAATGAAAAACTGTTTTTT. Its translation is CASSLALAGGTNEKLFF.

V usage is TRBV5-1 and J usage is TRBJ1-1; unclear D gene. CDR1 is SGHRS, CDR2 YFSETQ, per germline. V lost 7 bases, J lost 3 bases, and 19 bases lay in between. The length of the CDR3 is 15 residues. The CDR3 region has the DNA TGCGCCAGCGCCCGCGGCGCGGGAGGCGACACTGAAGCTTTCTTT. This codes for CASARGAGGDTEAFF.

CDR3 nucleotides: TGCGCCAGCAGTCAAGGGCTAGCGGGGGGTTCTAGCTCCTACGAGCAGTACTTC. This codes for CASSQGLAGGSSSYEQYF. The rearrangement uses TRBV23-1 and TRBJ2-7; the match to TRBD2 covers 11 bases. TRBV23-1 is assigned to the ORF class and has an uncertain function. The J segment lost 0 bases and the V segment lost 2 bases, leaving 9 bases of the junction unmatched. The CDR3 consists of 18 residues.

This clone has only one observation. The CDR3 spells CASSLDRGGGEQYF. CDR3 DNA sequence: TGTGCCAGCAGCCTGGACAGGGGGGGCGGCGAGCAGTACTTC. This chain uses TRBV5-4 with TRBJ2-7, with 10 bases lining up with TRBD1. The CDR3 has 14 amino acids. V lost 4 bases and J lost 6; bases outside the gene matches: 7. Germline values: CDR1 SGHNT, CDR2 YYREEE (reference sequence).

As to this clone: A read error is the likely source, as a far larger clone sits one nucleotide away. At the DNA level, this CDR3 is encoded by other sequences in the same sample as well. V usage is TRBV6-5 and J usage is TRBJ1-5; D is uncertain. CDR3 length: 13 amino acids. Trimming pared 7 bases from V and 7 bases from J, leaving 14 bases between. From germline, CDR1 is MNHEY and CDR2 SVGAGI. The CDR3 nucleotides are TGTGCCAGCAATCAAGACCCCGGGCAGCCCCAGCATTTT. Translated, it gives CASNQDPGQPQHF.

The rearrangement links TRBV19 to TRBJ1-5; D gene uncertain. Trimming took 1 base from V and 9 from J, leaving 13 bases between them. Germline lookup yields CDR1 LNHDA and CDR2 SQIVND (reference sequence). CDR3 length equals 14 residues. CDR3 amino acids: CASSIGSGEAPQHF. Written as DNA, the CDR3 is TGTGCCAGTAGTATAGGGAGCGGGGAAGCGCCCCAGCATTTT.

CDR3 nucleotide sequence: TGCGCCAGCAGCTTGGGGGGCGGACAGTCGGGTACGGGCTACACCTTC. As protein: CASSLGGGQSGTGYTF. The J gene is TRBJ1-2, the V gene TRBV5-1; possibly TRBD1 for D (6 bases). CDR3 length: 16 residues. V dropped 0 bases and J dropped 8 bases, with 20 bases sitting between them. Germline assignment: CDR1 SGHRS and CDR2 YFSETQ. The whole variable domain, remainder taken from reference TRBV5-1 and TRBJ1-2, is KAGVTQTPRYLIKTRGQQVTLSCSPISGHRSVSWYQQTPGQGLQFLFEYFSETQRNKGNFPGRFSGRQFSNSRSEMNVSTLELGDSALYLCASSLGGGQSGTGYTFGSGTRLTVV.

This rearrangement joins TRBV5-5 to TRBJ1-5, with no clear D. This CDR3 spans 18 amino acids. The V gene's germline CDR1 is SGHKS and CDR2 YYEKEE (reference sequence). V lost 0 bases, J lost 0 bases, and 16 bases lay in between. CDR3 in DNA: TGTGCCAGCAGCTTGGTTTTGGCTTCCAGTCCTAGCAATCAGCCCCAGCATTTT. As protein: CASSLVLASSPSNQPQHF.

This chain links TRBV6-1 with TRBJ2-5; D uncertain. Trimming removed 2 bases from V and 5 bases from J, with 6 bases in between. From germline, CDR1 is MNHNS and CDR2 SASEGT. The CDR3 is 12 amino acids. The CDR3 reads CASSELMETQYF. The DNA of the CDR3 is TGTGCCAGCAGTGAACTTATGGAGACCCAGTACTTC.

J is TRBJ2-4 and V is TRBV29-1; D possibly corresponds to TRBD1 (5 bases). This CDR3 contains 14 residues. V was trimmed by 2 bases and J by 3 bases, leaving 11 bases between them. Looked up from germline, CDR1 is SQVTM and CDR2 is ANQGSEA. The CDR3 is CSVESGLSKNIQYF. Here the CDR3 DNA reads TGCAGCGTTGAATCAGGGTTAAGCAAAAACATTCAGTACTTC.

The chain is built from TRBV5-1 and TRBJ2-5; D not certain. CDR1 and CDR2 (germline): SGHRS, YFSETQ. V gave up 0 bases and J gave up 0 bases, with 3 bases separating them. The CDR3 runs to 13 residues. CDR3 protein: CASSLDNQETQYF. CDR3 nucleotides: TGCGCCAGCAGCTTGGACAACCAAGAGACCCAGTACTTC.

This sequence joins TRBV10-3 and TRBJ2-6; D is undetermined. Germline values: CDR1 ENHRY, CDR2 SYGVKD. The CDR3 runs to 12 residues. The CDR3 DNA is TGTGCTATAAACTCTGGGGCCAACGTCCTGACTTTC. Amino acid sequence: CAINSGANVLTF.

In its sample, this clone is medium-sized (0.01 to 0.1%). The J gene is TRBJ1-5, the V gene TRBV19, with 7 bases aligning to TRBD1. There are 17 residues in the CDR3. After removal of 7 bases from V and 0 bases from J, the junction contained 12 bases not matched to a gene. Germline loops: CDR1 LNHDA, CDR2 SQIVND (reference sequence). CDR3 nucleotide sequence: TGTGCCAGTACCCCTTTAGGACAGGAAGATAGCAATCAGCCCCAGCATTTT. As protein: CASTPLGQEDSNQPQHF.

Note on this clone: It is unclear where the CDR3 begins or ends on the DNA, so no DNA is shown, and the CDR3 is as TCRdb lists it. V gene TRBV21-1 combines with J gene TRBJ2-5; the DNA was not used to check the table's D call, TRBD2. TRBV21-1 is flagged as a pseudogene. Both ends counted, the CDR3 spans 16 residues. CDR3 region: CASSRVAGGIQETQYF.

This clone was found once. The V and J genes are TRBV11-2 and TRBJ2-7, with D possibly TRBD1 on 5 matching bases. There are 14 residues in the CDR3. Looked up from germline, CDR1 is SGHAT and CDR2 is FQNNGV. Trimming removed 8 bases at V and 0 bases at J, with 14 bases between. The CDR3 is CASRKGLSSYEQYF. The CDR3, as DNA: TGTGCCAGCCGGAAGGGGTTGAGCTCCTACGAGCAGTACTTC.

The chain recombines TRBV19 with TRBJ1-6; D may be TRBD1 (6 bases). CDR1 and CDR2 (germline): LNHDA, SQIVND (reference sequence). The ends were cut back, 6 bases at V and 7 bases at J, with 13 bases in the middle. The CDR3 spans 14 residues. This CDR3 is CASRPSRGNSPLHF. Written as DNA, the CDR3 is TGTGCCAGTAGACCATCCAGGGGAAATTCACCCCTCCACTTT.